Below are 2 T cell receptor beta chains sequenced from a single sample in a study of PD-1 blockade in classical Hodgkin lymphoma. Assay used: immunoSEQ multiplex PCR; TCRdb lists only in-frame clones, some missing. Of about 94,000 clones in the sample, approximately 92% are singletons; the top ten hold about 10%. Exposure to brentuximab vedotin varied, and each patient had relapsed following autologous stem cell transplantation. The sample was peripheral blood mononuclear cells (PBMCs), taken before the second cycle of nivolumab. All receptors come from a human donor with classical Hodgkin lymphoma.

This clone was observed a few times. The chain has TRBV6-6 and TRBJ2-2, with D uncertain. Germline CDR1 reads MNHNY; CDR2 reads SVGAGI (reference sequence). V was pared by 2 bases and J by 1 base, with 11 bases between. The CDR3 runs 16 residues. Here the CDR3 reads CASSYGGSGNTGELFF. CDR3 sequence (DNA): TGTGCCAGCAGTTACGGTGGGTCAGGGAACACCGGGGAGCTGTTTTTT.

About this clone itself: The conserved final phenylalanine or tryptophan is absent from the CDR3, which likely points to a read error. Because the CDR3's place on the DNA is in doubt, the DNA is left out and the CDR3 is given as listed by TCRdb. The chain has TRBV6-6 and TRBJ1-2. The germline V gene has CDR1 MNHNY and CDR2 SVGAGI (reference sequence). The length of the CDR3 is 15 amino acids, counting both ends. This CDR3 is CASSPSPGGRKTYGY.